This paragraph reports one TCR beta chain. Its antigen is unidentified. V lost 2 bases, J lost 10 bases, and 9 bases lay in between. Looked up from germline, CDR1 is SGHDN and CDR2 is FVKESK. The CDR3 runs to 12 residues. This specimen belongs to a study of T cell responses to AZD1222 COVID-19 vaccine. The study, taken as a whole, reports: The span of vaccine-associated CD4 TCRs extended across spike, with dominance at 160-218 and 743-854. When two AZD1222 doses had been given, Spike-specific TCR breadth and depth rose.

Sequenced by immunoSEQ multiplex PCR; TCRdb stores in-frame clones only, minus some. The table shows fewer than 150,000 clones, with approximately 88% occurring only once. The chain employs TRBV14 and TRBJ2-1; either TRBD1 or TRBD2 may supply D (5 bases each). The sequence was collected from an adult who received the AZD1222 COVID-19 vaccine. The source was peripheral blood, collected 28 days after the second AZD1222 dose. This CDR3 reads CASSQRGVEQFF. The CDR3 nucleotides read TGTGCCAGCAGCCAACGAGGGGTAGAGCAGTTCTTC. Combining the CDR3 with reference TRBV14 and TRBJ2-1 gives the whole variable domain EAGVTQFPSHSVIEKGQTVTLRCDPISGHDNLYWYRRVMGKEIKFLLHFVKESKQDESGMPNNRFLAERTGGTYSTLKVQPAELEDSGVYFCASSQRGVEQFFGPGTRLTVL.